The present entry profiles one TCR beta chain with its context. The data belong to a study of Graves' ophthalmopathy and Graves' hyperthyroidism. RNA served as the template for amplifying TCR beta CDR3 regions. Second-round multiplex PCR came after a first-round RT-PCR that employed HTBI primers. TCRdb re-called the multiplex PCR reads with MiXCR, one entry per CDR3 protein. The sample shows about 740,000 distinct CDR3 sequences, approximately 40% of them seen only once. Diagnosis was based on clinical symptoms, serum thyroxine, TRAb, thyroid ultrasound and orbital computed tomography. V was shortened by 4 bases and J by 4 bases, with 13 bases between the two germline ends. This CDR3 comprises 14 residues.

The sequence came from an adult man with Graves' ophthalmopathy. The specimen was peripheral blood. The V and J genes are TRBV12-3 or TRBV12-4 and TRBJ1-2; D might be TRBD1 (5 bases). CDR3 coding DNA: TGTGCCAGCAGTTCTACACCGAGGGGCTATGGCTACACCTTC. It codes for CASSSTPRGYGYTF.